The entry below describes one T cell receptor beta chain. This sample was taken from a study of blood T cell repertoires in COVID-19. Germline trimming cut 3 bases from V and 7 bases from J; bases unmatched to any gene: 4. Germline values: CDR1 MNHNS, CDR2 SASEGT. CDR3 size: 14 residues. The assay was immunoSEQ multiplex PCR, and TCRdb's table has in-frame clones only and misses some. Of about 120,000 clones in the sample, approximately 80% were seen once. The source material was peripheral blood. The sequence was obtained from a woman of 80 years or more with acute or convalescent COVID-19. The chain couples TRBV6-1 to TRBJ2-1; 9 bases are a match to TRBD2. CDR3 amino acids: CASSDRGRGNEQFF. CDR3 DNA: TGTGCCAGCAGTGACCGCGGGAGGGGTAATGAGCAGTTCTTC.